The source of this TCR beta chain is a study of CD8 T cells in ankylosing spondylitis. This CDR3 is 10 amino acids long. The germline V and J ends were trimmed by 8 bases and 5 bases, with 6 bases remaining between them. The germline V gene has CDR1 MNHEY and CDR2 SVGEGT. TCRdb re-derived calls from the 5' RACE reads in MiXCR, one entry per CDR3 protein. Among 310,000 or so distinct CDR3 sequences listed, around 20% were seen once. This clonotype was recorded many times. The material sequenced was blood, either unsorted or a sorted T cell fraction (not recorded which). The receptor comes from a male donor with ankylosing spondylitis or in good health (not recorded which). The chain has TRBV6-2 or TRBV6-3 and TRBJ2-5; D is uncertain. This CDR3 reads CASLGETQYF. The CDR3, as DNA: TGTGCCAGCCTTGGGGAGACCCAGTACTTC.